This entry concerns a single T cell receptor beta chain. In the source study's methods: Estimation of nucleated cell counts was performed using reference gene primer amplification. Sequenced by immunoSEQ multiplex PCR; TCRdb stores in-frame clones only, minus some. The V and J calls and clone size were taken over from that table, and D and trimming were inferred from the DNA. Of about 69,000 clones in the sample, 79% were seen once. The data originate from a study of blood T cell repertoires in COVID-19. Study background: Sources were T cells, B-cell-depleted T cells, or PBMCs; the material itself was cDNA or gDNA.

The CDR3 extends over 15 amino acids. Looked up from germline, CDR1 is MGHRA and CDR2 is YSYEKL. V was clipped by 4 bases and J by 8 bases; unmatched bases: 12. This clonotype originated in a man aged 60 to 69 with acute or convalescent COVID-19. Sequenced material: peripheral blood. This chain uses TRBV4-1 with TRBJ1-1; 8 positions agree with TRBD1. The CDR3 here is CASSLIETTGEEAFF. As DNA, the CDR3 is TGCGCCAGCAGCCTGATCGAGACGACAGGGGAGGAAGCTTTCTTT.